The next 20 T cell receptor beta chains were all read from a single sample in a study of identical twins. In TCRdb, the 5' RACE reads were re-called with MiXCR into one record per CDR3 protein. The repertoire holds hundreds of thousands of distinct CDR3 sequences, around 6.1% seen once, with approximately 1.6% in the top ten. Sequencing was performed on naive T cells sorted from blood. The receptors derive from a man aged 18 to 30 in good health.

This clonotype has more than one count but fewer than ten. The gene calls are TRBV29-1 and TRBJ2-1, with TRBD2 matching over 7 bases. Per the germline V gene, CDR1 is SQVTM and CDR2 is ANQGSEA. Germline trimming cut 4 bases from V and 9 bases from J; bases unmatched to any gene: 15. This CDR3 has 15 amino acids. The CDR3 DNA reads TGCAGCGTTGTTGCCGGGACTATGGAGAAAGGTGAGCAGTTCTTC. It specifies CSVVAGTMEKGEQFF.

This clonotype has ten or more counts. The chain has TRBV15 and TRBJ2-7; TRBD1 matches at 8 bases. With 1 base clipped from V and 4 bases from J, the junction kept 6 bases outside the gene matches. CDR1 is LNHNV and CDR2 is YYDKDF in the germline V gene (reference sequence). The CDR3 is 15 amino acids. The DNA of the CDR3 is TGTGCCACCAGCAGAGGCGGGACAGGCGGTTACGAGCAGTACTTC. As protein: CATSRGGTGGYEQYF.

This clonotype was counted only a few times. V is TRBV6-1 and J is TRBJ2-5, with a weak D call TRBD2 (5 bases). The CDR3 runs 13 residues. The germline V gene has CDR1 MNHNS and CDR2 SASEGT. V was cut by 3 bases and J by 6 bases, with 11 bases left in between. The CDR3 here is CASSDRAGKTQYF. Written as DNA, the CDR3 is TGTGCCAGCAGTGATCGGGCCGGGAAGACCCAGTACTTC.

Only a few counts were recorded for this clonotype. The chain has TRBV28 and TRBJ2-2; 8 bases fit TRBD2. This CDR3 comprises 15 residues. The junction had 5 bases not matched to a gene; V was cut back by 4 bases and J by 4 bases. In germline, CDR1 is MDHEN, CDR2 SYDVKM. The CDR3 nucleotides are TGTGCCAGCAGTTCCCTACGGGGGGGCACCGGGGAGCTGTTTTTT. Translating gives CASSSLRGGTGELFF.

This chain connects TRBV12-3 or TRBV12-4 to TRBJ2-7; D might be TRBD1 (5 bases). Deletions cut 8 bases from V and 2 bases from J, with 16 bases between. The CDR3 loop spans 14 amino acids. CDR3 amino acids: CASRPPGRTYEQYV. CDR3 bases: TGTGCCAGCCGCCCACCAGGGCGCACCTACGAGCAGTACGTC.

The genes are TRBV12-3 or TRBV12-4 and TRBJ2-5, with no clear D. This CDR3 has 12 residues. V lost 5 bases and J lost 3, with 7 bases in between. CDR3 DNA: TGTGCCAGCAGTCGGGCTAAAGAGACCCAGTACTTC. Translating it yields CASSRAKETQYF.

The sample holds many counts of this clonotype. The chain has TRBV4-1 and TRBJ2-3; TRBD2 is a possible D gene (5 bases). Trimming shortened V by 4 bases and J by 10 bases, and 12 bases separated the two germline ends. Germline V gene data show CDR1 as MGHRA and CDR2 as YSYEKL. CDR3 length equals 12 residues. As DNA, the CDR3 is TGCGCCAGCAGCCCACTAGGACTTGCGCAGTATTTT. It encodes CASSPLGLAQYF.

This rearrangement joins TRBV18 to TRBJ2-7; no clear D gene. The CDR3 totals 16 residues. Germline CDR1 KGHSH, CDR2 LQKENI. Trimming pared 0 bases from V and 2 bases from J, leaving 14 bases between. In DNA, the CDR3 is TGTGCCAGCTCACCACCGAGTAATCGGGCAACCTACGAGCAGTACTTC. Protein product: CASSPPSNRATYEQYF.

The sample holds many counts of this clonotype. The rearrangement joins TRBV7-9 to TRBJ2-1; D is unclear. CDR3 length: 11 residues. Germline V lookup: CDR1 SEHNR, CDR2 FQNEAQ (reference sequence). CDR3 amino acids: CAGWVGNEQFF. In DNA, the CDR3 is TGTGCGGGGTGGGTCGGCAATGAGCAGTTCTTC.

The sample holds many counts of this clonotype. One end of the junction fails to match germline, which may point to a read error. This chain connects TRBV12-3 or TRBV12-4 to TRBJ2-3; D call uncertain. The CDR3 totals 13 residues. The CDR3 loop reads CASSLAATDTQYF. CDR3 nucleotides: TGCGCCAGCAGCTTGGCTGCCACAGATACGCAGTATTTT.

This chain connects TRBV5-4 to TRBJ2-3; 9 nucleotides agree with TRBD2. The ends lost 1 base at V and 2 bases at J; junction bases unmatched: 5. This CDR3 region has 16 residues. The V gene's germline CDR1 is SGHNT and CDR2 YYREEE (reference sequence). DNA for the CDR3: TGTGCCAGCAGCTTGCTAGGCGGGAGGGACACAGATACGCAGTATTTT. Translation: CASSLLGGRDTDTQYF.

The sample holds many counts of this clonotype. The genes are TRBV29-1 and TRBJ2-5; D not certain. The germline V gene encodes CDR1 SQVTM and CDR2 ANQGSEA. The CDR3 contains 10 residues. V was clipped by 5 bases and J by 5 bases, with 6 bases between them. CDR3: CSVFVETQYF. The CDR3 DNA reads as TGCAGCGTTTTTGTGGAGACCCAGTACTTC. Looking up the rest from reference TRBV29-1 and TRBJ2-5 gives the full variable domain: SAVISQKPSRDICQRGTSLTIQCQVDSQVTMMFWYRQQPGQSLTLIATANQGSEATYESGFVIDKFPISRPNLTFSTLTVSNMSPEDSSIYLCSVFVETQYFGPGTRLLVL.

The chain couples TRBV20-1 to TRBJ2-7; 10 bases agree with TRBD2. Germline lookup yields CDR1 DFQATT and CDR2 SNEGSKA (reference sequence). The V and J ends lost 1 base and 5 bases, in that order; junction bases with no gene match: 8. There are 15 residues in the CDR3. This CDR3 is CSARGVAGGVNEQYF. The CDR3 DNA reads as TGCAGTGCTAGAGGGGTAGCGGGAGGAGTAAACGAGCAGTACTTC.

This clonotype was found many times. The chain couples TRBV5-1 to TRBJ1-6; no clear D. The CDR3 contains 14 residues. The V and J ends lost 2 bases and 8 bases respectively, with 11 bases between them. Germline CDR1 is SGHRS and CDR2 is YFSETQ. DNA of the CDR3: TGCGCCAGCAGCTTAAACGGATTGGATTCACCCCTCCACTTT. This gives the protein CASSLNGLDSPLHF.

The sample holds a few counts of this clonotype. CDR3 coding DNA: TGCGCCAGCAGCTTGGACGACAGGACTCCTAATTCACCCCTCCACTTT. It specifies CASSLDDRTPNSPLHF. This chain links TRBV5-1 with TRBJ1-6; D is possibly TRBD1 (6 bases). Trimming removed 0 bases from V and 6 bases from J, with 13 bases in between. The germline V gene has CDR1 SGHRS and CDR2 YFSETQ. The CDR3 loop spans 16 amino acids. Together with reference TRBV5-1 and TRBJ1-6, the CDR3 gives the full variable domain: KAGVTQTPRYLIKTRGQQVTLSCSPISGHRSVSWYQQTPGQGLQFLFEYFSETQRNKGNFPGRFSGRQFSNSRSEMNVSTLELGDSALYLCASSLDDRTPNSPLHFGNGTRLTVT.

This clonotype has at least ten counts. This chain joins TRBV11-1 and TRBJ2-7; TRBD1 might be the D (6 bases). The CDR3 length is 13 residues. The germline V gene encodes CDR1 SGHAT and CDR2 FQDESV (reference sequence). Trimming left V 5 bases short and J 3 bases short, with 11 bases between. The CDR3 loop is CASSRTENYEQYV. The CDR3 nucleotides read TGTGCCAGCAGCCGGACAGAGAACTACGAGCAGTACGTC.

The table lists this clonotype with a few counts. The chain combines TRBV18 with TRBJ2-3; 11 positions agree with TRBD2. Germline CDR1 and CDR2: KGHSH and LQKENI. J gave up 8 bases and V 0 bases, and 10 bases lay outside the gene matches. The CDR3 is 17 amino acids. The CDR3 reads CASSPPGTSGGVGTQYF. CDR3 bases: TGTGCCAGCTCACCACCGGGGACTAGCGGAGGGGTCGGTACGCAGTATTTT.

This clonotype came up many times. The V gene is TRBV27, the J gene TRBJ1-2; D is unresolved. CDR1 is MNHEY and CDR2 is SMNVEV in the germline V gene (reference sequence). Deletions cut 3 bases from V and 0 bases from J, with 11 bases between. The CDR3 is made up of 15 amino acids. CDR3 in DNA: TGTGCCAGCAGTTTTTCGGGAAGAGCTAACTATGGCTACACCTTC. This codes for CASSFSGRANYGYTF.

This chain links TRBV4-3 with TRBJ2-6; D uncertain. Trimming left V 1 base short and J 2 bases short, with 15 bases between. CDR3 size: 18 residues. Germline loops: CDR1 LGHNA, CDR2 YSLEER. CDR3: CASSQALWGMAGANVLTF. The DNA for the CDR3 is TGCGCCAGCAGCCAAGCCCTATGGGGTATGGCTGGGGCCAACGTCCTGACTTTC.

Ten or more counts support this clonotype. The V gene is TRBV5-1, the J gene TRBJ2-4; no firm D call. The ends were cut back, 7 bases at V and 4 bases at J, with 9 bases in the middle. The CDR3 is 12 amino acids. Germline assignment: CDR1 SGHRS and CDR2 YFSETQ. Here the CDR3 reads CASGRSKNIQYF. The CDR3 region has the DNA TGCGCCAGCGGCCGTTCAAAAAACATTCAGTACTTC.